The rows below give T cell receptor beta chains drawn from one sample of a study of shared clonotypes between healthy human individuals. Data came from immunoSEQ multiplex PCR; TCRdb stores just in-frame clones and leaves some out. Among some 2.1 million clones, roughly 95% were seen once, and the ten largest hold 1.1%. Sequenced: naive CD8+ T cells sorted from blood. These receptors came from a man younger than 35 in good health. CDR3s include the opening cysteine and the closing phenylalanine or tryptophan. The D gene is left open where the match is weak. Size values are once, few and many counts, or a class for expanded clones, and some rows have none.

d_call	v_call	j_call	clone_size	cdr3_nt	cdr3_aa
NA	TRBV19	TRBJ1-1	once	TGTGCCAGTAGTCCCACTGACAGGTTCAACACTGAAGCTTTCTTT	CASSPTDRFNTEAFF
NA	TRBV5-1	TRBJ2-2	NA	TGCGCCAGCAGCTTGGAAGTTGAATCTAAGTACACCGGGGAGCTGTTTTTT	CASSLEVESKYTGELFF
NA	TRBV11-2	TRBJ2-7	NA	TGTGCCAGCAGCTTCGAGACAAAATACGAGCAGTACTTC	CASSFETKYEQYF
NA	TRBV7-6	TRBJ2-1	NA	TGTGCCAGCAGCTTAAGGGAAGACAATGAGCAGTTCTTC	CASSLREDNEQFF
NA	TRBV19	TRBJ1-5	once	TGTGCCAGTAGTATGTGGACCGCAAGCAATCAGCCCCAGCATTTT	CASSMWTASNQPQHF
NA	TRBV20-1	TRBJ1-2	NA	TGCAGTGCTGAGACAGTCTATGGCTACACCTTC	CSAETVYGYTF
TRBD2	TRBV30	TRBJ2-3	NA	TGTGCCAGGGACAGGGTAGGCACTAGCGGGGGGGCGGCTAGCACAGATACGCAGTATTTT	CARDRVGTSGGAASTDTQYF
TRBD2	TRBV9	TRBJ2-7	NA	TGTGCCAGCAGCGTGAGCGGGAGCTATGGGTACGAGCAGTACTTC	CASSVSGSYGYEQYF
NA	TRBV29-1	TRBJ1-3	NA	TGCAGCGTTGACCGGGGCGGAAACACCATATATTTT	CSVDRGGNTIYF
TRBD2	TRBV2	TRBJ2-7	NA	TGTGCCAGCATCACTAGCGGGAGGATTTACGAGCAGTACTTC	CASITSGRIYEQYF
NA	TRBV7-9	TRBJ2-5	NA	TGTGCCAGCAGCTTATGGGACGGGGCCAGAGAGACCCAGTACTTC	CASSLWDGARETQYF
NA	TRBV6-5	TRBJ1-1	NA	TGTGCCAGCAGTTACTCGGAAGGCAACACTGAAGCTTTCTTT	CASSYSEGNTEAFF
TRBD1	TRBV5-6	TRBJ2-1	NA	TGTGCCAGCAGCTTGCAACGGACAGGCCCGAGGGAATGGAATGAGCAGTTCTTC	CASSLQRTGPREWNEQFF
NA	TRBV5-4	TRBJ2-7	once	TGTGCCAGCAGCCAGGGAGGTTACGAGCAGTACTTC	CASSQGGYEQYF
TRBD2	TRBV7-6	TRBJ2-5	NA	TGTGCCAGCAGCTTAATGACTAGCGGGGAACAAGAGACCCAGTACTTC	CASSLMTSGEQETQYF
NA	TRBV7-8	TRBJ1-1	NA	TGTGCCAGCAGCCCCGGGGGGGGCTACACTGAAGCTTTCTTT	CASSPGGGYTEAFF
NA	TRBV9	TRBJ2-1	NA	TGTGCCAGCAGCGTAGTGGGGGCCCGTACTAATGAGCAGTTCTTC	CASSVVGARTNEQFF
NA	TRBV20-1	TRBJ2-1	NA	TGCAGTGTCTATTGGGGGAATGAGCAGTTCTTC	CSVYWGNEQFF
TRBD2	TRBV7-9	TRBJ2-7	NA	TGTGCCAGCAGCCCCTCTGCTAGCGGGAACCTCTACGAGCAGTACTTC	CASSPSASGNLYEQYF
TRBD1	TRBV5-6	TRBJ2-5	NA	TGTGCCAGCAGCCAGACAGGGCAGGAGACCCAGTACTTC	CASSQTGQETQYF
NA	TRBV30	TRBJ2-3	NA	TGTGCCTGGAGTGCGTTGACGGGAGATCTGACAGATACGCAGTATTTT	CAWSALTGDLTDTQYF
NA	TRBV9	TRBJ2-2	NA	TGTGCCAGCAGCCCAACAGGTACCGGGGAGCTGTTTTTT	CASSPTGTGELFF
NA	TRBV6-1	TRBJ1-1	NA	TGTGCCAGCAGTGAGGACAACCTTTTGAACACTGAAGCTTTCTTT	CASSEDNLLNTEAFF
NA	TRBV5-6	TRBJ1-1	once	TGTGCCAGCAGCGCGGAGGGGGGATTGAACACTGAAGCTTTCTTT	CASSAEGGLNTEAFF
TRBD1	TRBV29-1	TRBJ2-6	once	TGCAGCGTTCCACCGGGACAGGGTAGCTCTGGGGCCAACGTCCTGACTTTC	CSVPPGQGSSGANVLTF
NA	TRBV4-1	TRBJ1-2	NA	TGCGCCAGCAGCTTGCGGATTGGTGACTATGGCTACACCTTC	CASSLRIGDYGYTF
NA	TRBV5-4	TRBJ2-1	NA	TGTGCCAGCGGGCTCCCGGGACTGGAAGAGCAGTTCTTC	CASGLPGLEEQFF
TRBD1	TRBV27	TRBJ1-4	NA	TGTGCCAGCAGTAAAATACCAGGGACAGGGGATGAAAAACTGTTTTTT	CASSKIPGTGDEKLFF
NA	TRBV21-1	TRBJ2-1	once	TGTGCCAGCAGCAAACCGAGACTAGCGGGTTACAATGAGCAGTTCTTC	CASSKPRLAGYNEQFF
TRBD2	TRBV7-9	TRBJ2-5	NA	TGTGCCAGCAGCCCCTACGGGGGGACCCAAGAGACCCAGTACTTC	CASSPYGGTQETQYF
TRBD1	TRBV2	TRBJ2-1	NA	TGTGCCAGCTCGCGGACAGGGCTTTGGCATGAGCAGTTCTTC	CASSRTGLWHEQFF
NA	TRBV6-5	TRBJ2-2	NA	TGTGCCAGCAGAGGGGGTGCTAGCGGCGCCGGGGAGCTGTTTTTT	CASRGGASGAGELFF
NA	TRBV20-1	TRBJ2-5	once	TGCAGTGCCCACAGGGAAGAGACCCAGTACTTC	CSAHREETQYF
NA	TRBV19	TRBJ1-1	NA	TGTGCCAGTAGTAGGGGTCTGCTCACTGAAGCTTTCTTT	CASSRGLLTEAFF
NA	TRBV10-2	TRBJ2-7	NA	TGCGCCAGCAGTGTTTTTGGGGGCTACGAGCAGTACTTC	CASSVFGGYEQYF
NA	TRBV29-1	TRBJ1-1	NA	TGCAGCGTTGTAGCCACGAACACTGAAGCTTTCTTT	CSVVATNTEAFF
NA	TRBV5-1	TRBJ1-2	NA	TGCGCCAGCAGCTTGGAGGGCAGGGCCACTAACTATGGCTACACCTTC	CASSLEGRATNYGYTF
NA	TRBV4-3	TRBJ2-7	NA	TGCGCCAGCAGCCAAGCACTCGTGGGTCCCTACGAGCAGTACTTC	CASSQALVGPYEQYF
NA	TRBV30	TRBJ2-1	NA	TGTGCCTGGAGTAATAAAGGGCATGAGCAGTTCTTC	CAWSNKGHEQFF
TRBD1	TRBV7-2	TRBJ2-7	once	TGTGCCAGCAGGGACAGGGTCTACTCCTACGAGCAGTACTTC	CASRDRVYSYEQYF
NA	TRBV7-9	TRBJ2-7	NA	TGTGCCAGCAGCGCCTATCTCGGGGAAACCGCAAACGAGCAGTACTTC	CASSAYLGETANEQYF
NA	TRBV27	TRBJ1-2	once	TGTGCCAGCAGTCAGTCCGGGGGCCAAGCTAACTATGGCTACACCTTC	CASSQSGGQANYGYTF
NA	TRBV30	TRBJ2-6	NA	TGTGCCTGGAGTCCCGCGTGGCTCTCTGGGGCCAACGTCCTGACTTTC	CAWSPAWLSGANVLTF
NA	TRBV7-2	TRBJ1-4	NA	TGTGCCAGCAGGTCGGGGTTTTCTTTAGGTGAAAAACTGTTTTTT	CASRSGFSLGEKLFF
NA	TRBV5-5	TRBJ1-1	NA	TGTGCCAGCAGACATCCGGGACGGAGGGACACTGAAGCTTTCTTT	CASRHPGRRDTEAFF
TRBD1	TRBV19	TRBJ1-1	NA	TGTGCCAGTAGTACCGGACAGGGGGCCACTGAAGCTTTCTTT	CASSTGQGATEAFF
TRBD1	TRBV5-8	TRBJ1-1	NA	TGTGCCAGCAGCTTGGAGGGGACAGGGACTGAAGCTTTCTTT	CASSLEGTGTEAFF
TRBD1	TRBV7-9	TRBJ1-2	NA	TGTGCCAGCAGCTTAGGGGACAGGCGAACTAACTATGGCTACACCTTC	CASSLGDRRTNYGYTF
NA	TRBV4-1	TRBJ1-5	once	TGCGCCAGCAGCCTTACTAGCAATCAGCCCCAGCATTTT	CASSLTSNQPQHF
NA	TRBV5-4	TRBJ2-7	NA	TGTGCCAGCAGCTACGGGTTCACCTACGAGCAGTACTTC	CASSYGFTYEQYF
TRBD2	TRBV7-6	TRBJ2-1	NA	TGTGCCAGCAGCCCCGGACTAGCGGGACCTTTCAATGAGCAGTTCTTC	CASSPGLAGPFNEQFF
NA	TRBV21-1	TRBJ2-7	NA	TGTGCCAGCAGCAAAGGCGGGGGCCCCTACGAGCAGTACTTC	CASSKGGGPYEQYF
NA	TRBV19	TRBJ1-1	NA	TGTGCCAGTCAGTATAACACTGAAGCTTTCTTT	CASQYNTEAFF
NA	TRBV30	TRBJ2-3	NA	TGTGCCTGGAGTACTAACACAGATACGCAGTATTTT	CAWSTNTDTQYF
TRBD2	TRBV4-2	TRBJ2-2	NA	TGTGCCAGCAGCCAAGAGATTACTAGCGGAGGCGGGGAGCTGTTTTTT	CASSQEITSGGGELFF
NA	TRBV6-1	TRBJ1-1	NA	TGTGCCAGCAGTGATCCAGAGACTGAAGCTTTCTTT	CASSDPETEAFF
NA	TRBV25-1	TRBJ2-2	NA	TGTGCCAGCAGTGAACTGGCGGAGCCCCTAACCGGGGAGCTGTTTTTT	CASSELAEPLTGELFF
NA	TRBV10-1	TRBJ1-1	NA	TGCGCCAGCAGTGAGTCGACAGGCCCCAACACTGAAGCTTTCTTT	CASSESTGPNTEAFF